The clone carrying this T cell receptor beta chain was counted once. The antigen is undetermined. The data are from a study of shared clonotypes between healthy human individuals. This CDR3 contains 16 residues. Per germline, CDR1 SGHDT and CDR2 YYEEEE. Trimming took 4 bases from V and 4 from J, leaving 18 bases between them. Whole-study results and caveats: A generally larger estimated richness was seen in naive subsets than in memory subsets.

CD8 memory was a combination that joined CD45RO+ cells with CCR7-negative CD45RA+ TemRA cells. Over several immunoSEQ plates, each subset's genomic DNA was distributed in even portions. This table comes from immunoSEQ multiplex PCR, and its TCRdb copy is limited to in-frame clones, with some not included. This table holds some 700,000 clones, roughly 88% found once. Material for sequencing was memory CD8+ T cells from PBMCs. Subset defined: CD45RO+ cells pooled with CCR7-negative TemRA cells. The receptor was isolated from a man aged 18 to 29 in good health. Some clones in this sample may be carry-over from other donors' samples. The chain uses TRBV5-6 and TRBJ2-1, with D possibly being TRBD2 (6 bases). The CDR3, as DNA: TGTGCCAGCAGCCCAGTTTCGGGGGTAGGGTACAATGAGCAGTTCTTC. It translates to CASSPVSGVGYNEQFF.